This T cell receptor beta chain was found in a study of blood T cells in healthy people across ages (dated by TCRdb to between 2015 and 2016). Study-wide context: Template switching captured roughly one uniquely barcoded TCR beta cDNA molecule per two T cells in model experiments. To track age-related changes in TCR beta repertoire diversity, the study relied on deep sequencing normalized with unique cDNA molecular identifiers. Donors were grouped into four age groups: young (average about 15 years), middle-aged (roughly 37), aged (62) and long-lived (approximately 82). To avoid experimental bias, donors of different ages were distributed randomly across sequencing lanes. Two additional independent replicas of 1 million unique cDNA reads from the same blood draw were analyzed for two donors (one aged 18 to 30 and one aged 80 or older).

Donors were 40 or so systemically healthy Caucasian individuals from Russia aged roughly 6 to 100 years. Roughly 9 milliliters of peripheral blood were drawn from each donor into EDTA-treated Vacutainer tubes. Ficoll-Paque density-gradient centrifugation was used to isolate PBMCs, with at least 7 million obtained per sample. Total RNA, at least 6 micrograms per sample, was extracted from PBMCs with Trizol reagent. For every donor, flow cytometry on a PBMC aliquot measured the percentage of naive CD45RAhigh/CD27high T cells. Study-wide conclusions, independent of this receptor: Compared with the aged group, the long-lived group had more naive CD4+ T cells, fewer expanded clones and increased TCR diversity, suggesting age selection. Because donor CMV infection status was unknown, age-related changes in expanded clonotypes were potentially confounded. Observed TCR beta diversity per million T cells fell roughly linearly with age, and a significant reduction was already apparent by age around 44. Estimates of total diversity from one million sequenced T cells were regarded as lower bounds and underestimates. Observed TCR beta diversity correlated strongly with the percentage of naive T cells measured by flow cytometry. Bulk unsorted PBMC profiling prevented conclusive comparison of naive and antigen-experienced compartments.

Details on this clonotype: This clone's antigen is unknown. No clone much larger than this one lies a single base away; base qualities are absent.

Libraries were built with 5' RACE. Sequencing instrument: Illumina HiSeq 2500. A second PCR of 7 to 11 cycles was run with a J-beta primer mix and a sample-barcoded 5' primer. A template-switch 5' adaptor carrying 12 random nucleotides introduced a unique molecular identifier onto each TCR beta cDNA molecule. At least 3 million CDR3-containing paired-end reads were obtained from each sample. The Mint cDNA synthesis kit, primed by a TRBC-specific oligonucleotide, was used to synthesize first-strand cDNA from all RNA. Following uracil-DNA glycosylase treatment, all cDNA underwent a first 18-cycle PCR with the universal primers M1SS and BC2_uni_R. Per the authors' processing: For normalization, 1 million high-quality reads, each with a distinct molecular identifier, were randomly selected from each sample. Reads with shared molecular identifiers were discarded instead of being binned into consensus sequences. MiTCR, run with a Q25 quality threshold and the strictest error-elimination algorithm, handled CDR3 identification, clonotype clustering and error correction. Lower-bound total TCR beta diversity was estimated with a nonparametric unseen species model using Euler transformation. TCRdb ran its own pipeline on the public reads, namely fastp trimming at Q25 and MiXCR clone calling, and kept in-frame beta chains. All rows with the same CDR3 protein become a single entry with the most common DNA and genes. V and J calls and clone size were set by TCRdb, not the authors. For this sample there are about 1.6 million distinct CDR3 sequences; approximately 32% appear just once. About 11% of the sample goes to the ten largest clones.

Taken from the germline V gene (reference sequence), the CDR1 and CDR2 loops are SEHNR and FQNEAQ. The junction carries 8 bases between V and J, which are trimmed by 3 bases and 3 bases respectively. The CDR3, from cysteine to phenylalanine, totals 13 residues. Solely the CDR3 DNA is kept, with 39 bases framed from the first base. The sample was blood. This sequence originates from a woman aged 30 to 39 in good health. The chain is made from TRBV7-9 and TRBJ1-2; the D gene assignment is ambiguous. The nucleotide sequence reads as follows: TGTGCCAGCAGCTTGTTATCTTACTATGGCTACACCTTC. Its translation is CASSLLSYYGYTF.